These 3 T cell receptor beta chains were all obtained from the same sample, sequenced in a study of control samples from healthy donors and cancer patients. Clones were sequenced by immunoSEQ multiplex PCR, and TCRdb holds only the in-frame ones, with some missing. The sample yields about 77,000 clones, roughly 92% seen once. The sequencing input was blood. These receptors all stem from a woman aged 55-70 years in good health.

The V call is TRBV11-3, the J call TRBJ2-3; maybe TRBD1 (6 bases). The V and J ends lost 5 bases and 7 bases respectively, with 10 bases between them. There are 12 residues in the CDR3. Germline CDR1 SGHNT, CDR2 YENEEA. The CDR3 loop is CASSPDSNTQYF. CDR3 DNA: TGTGCCAGCAGCCCGGACAGCAATACGCAGTATTTT. Variable domain in full (rest from reference TRBV11-3 and TRBJ2-3): EAGVVQSPRYKIIEKKQPVAFWCNPISGHNTLYWYLQNLGQGPELLIRYENEEAVDDSQLPKDRFSAERLKGVDSTLKIQPAELGDSAVYLCASSPDSNTQYFGPGTRLTVL.

The V and J genes are TRBV7-9 and TRBJ1-6; D is ambiguous. CDR1 and CDR2 (germline): SEHNR, FQNEAQ (reference sequence). The CDR3 covers 15 residues. With 6 bases removed from V and 4 bases from J, the gap between germline ends came to 13 bases. The CDR3 DNA reads as TGTGCCAGCAGAGAGCCCGGCTCTTATAATTCACCCCTCCACTTT. Its translation: CASREPGSYNSPLHF. Based on the CDR3 plus reference TRBV7-9 and TRBJ1-6, the full variable domain is DTGVSQNPRHKITKRGQNVTFRCDPISEHNRLYWYRQTLGQGPEFLTYFQNEAQLEKSRLLSDRFSAERPKGSFSTLEIQRTEQGDSAMYLCASREPGSYNSPLHFGNGTRLTVT.

The genes are TRBV24-1 and TRBJ2-3; D gene unclear. Germline V gene data show CDR1 as KGHDR and CDR2 as SFDVKD. This CDR3 has 15 residues. V shed 0 bases and J shed 4 bases, with 10 bases lying between them. CDR3 sequence (DNA): TGTGCCACCAGTGATTTGGGGTCGACTGCAGATACGCAGTATTTT. Translating it yields CATSDLGSTADTQYF.